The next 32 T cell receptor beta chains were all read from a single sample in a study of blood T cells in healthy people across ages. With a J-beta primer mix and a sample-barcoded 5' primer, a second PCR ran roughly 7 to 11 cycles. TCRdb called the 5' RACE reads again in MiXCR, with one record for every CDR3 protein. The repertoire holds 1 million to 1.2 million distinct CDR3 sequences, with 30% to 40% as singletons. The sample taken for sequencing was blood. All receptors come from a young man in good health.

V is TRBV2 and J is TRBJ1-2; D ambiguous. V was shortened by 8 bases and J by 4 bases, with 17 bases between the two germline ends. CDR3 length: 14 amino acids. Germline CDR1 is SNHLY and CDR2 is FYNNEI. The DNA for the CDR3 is TGTGCCAGCGCGCGAGGAAGTACTAGCTATGGCTACACCTTC. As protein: CASARGSTSYGYTF.

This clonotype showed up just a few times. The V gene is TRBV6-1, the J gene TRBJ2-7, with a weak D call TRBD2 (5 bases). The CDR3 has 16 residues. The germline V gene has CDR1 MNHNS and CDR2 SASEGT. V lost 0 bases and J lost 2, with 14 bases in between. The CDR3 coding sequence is TGTGCCAGCAGTGAAGCTTCGGGGAGATCCCCCTACGAGCAGTACTTC. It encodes CASSEASGRSPYEQYF.

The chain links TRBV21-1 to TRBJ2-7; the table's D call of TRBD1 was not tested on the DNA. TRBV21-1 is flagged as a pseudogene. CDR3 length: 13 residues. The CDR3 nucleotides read TGTGCCAGCAGCAAACAGGGGCGATACGAGCAGTACTTC. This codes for CASSKQGRYEQYF.

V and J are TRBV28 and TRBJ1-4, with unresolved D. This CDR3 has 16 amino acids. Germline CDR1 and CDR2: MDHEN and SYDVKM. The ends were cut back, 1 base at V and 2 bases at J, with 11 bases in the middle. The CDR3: CASSLFMELTNEKLFF. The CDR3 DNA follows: TGTGCCAGCAGTTTATTTATGGAGCTGACTAATGAAAAACTGTTTTTT.

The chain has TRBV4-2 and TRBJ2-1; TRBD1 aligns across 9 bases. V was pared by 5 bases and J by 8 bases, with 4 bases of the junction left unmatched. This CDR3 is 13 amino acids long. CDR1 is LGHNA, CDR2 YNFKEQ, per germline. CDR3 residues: CASSGTGFDEQFF. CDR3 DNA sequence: TGTGCCAGCAGCGGGACAGGGTTTGATGAGCAGTTCTTC.

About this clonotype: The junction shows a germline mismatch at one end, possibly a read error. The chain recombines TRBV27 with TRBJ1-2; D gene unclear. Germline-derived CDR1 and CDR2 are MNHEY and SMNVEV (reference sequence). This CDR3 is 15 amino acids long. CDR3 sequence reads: CTSSFQQTPNYGYTF. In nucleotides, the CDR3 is TGTACCAGCAGTTTCCAACAGACTCCTAACTATGGCTACACCTTC.

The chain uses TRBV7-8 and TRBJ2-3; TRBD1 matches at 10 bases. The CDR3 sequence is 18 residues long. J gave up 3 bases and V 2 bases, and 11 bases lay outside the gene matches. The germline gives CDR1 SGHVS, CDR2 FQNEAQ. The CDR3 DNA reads TGTGCCAGCAGCTTATCGTGGGACAGGGGTTCGGGGACAGATACGCAGTATTTT. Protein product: CASSLSWDRGSGTDTQYF. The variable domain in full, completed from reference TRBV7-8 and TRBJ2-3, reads GAGVSQSPRYKVAKRGQDVALRCDPISGHVSLFWYQQALGQGPEFLTYFQNEAQLDKSGLPSDRFFAERPEGSVSTLKIQRTQQEDSAVYLCASSLSWDRGSGTDTQYFGPGTRLTVL.

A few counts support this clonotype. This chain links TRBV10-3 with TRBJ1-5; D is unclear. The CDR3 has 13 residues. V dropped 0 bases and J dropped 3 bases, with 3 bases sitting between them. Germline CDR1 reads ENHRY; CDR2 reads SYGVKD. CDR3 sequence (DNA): TGTGCCATCAGTGAGTCGCCCAATCAGCCCCAGCATTTT. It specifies CAISESPNQPQHF.

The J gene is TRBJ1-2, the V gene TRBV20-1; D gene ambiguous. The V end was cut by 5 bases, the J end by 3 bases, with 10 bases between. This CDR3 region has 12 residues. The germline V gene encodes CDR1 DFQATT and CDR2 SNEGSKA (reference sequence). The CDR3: CSAPDTYYGYTF. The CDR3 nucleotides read TGCAGTGCTCCCGACACCTACTATGGCTACACCTTC.

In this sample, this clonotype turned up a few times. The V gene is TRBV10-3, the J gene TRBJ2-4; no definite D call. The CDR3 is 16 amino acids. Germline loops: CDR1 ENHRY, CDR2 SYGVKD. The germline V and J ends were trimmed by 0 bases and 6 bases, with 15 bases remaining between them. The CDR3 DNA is TGTGCCATCAGTGAGTCTAGCCGATCTGGTGGAAACATTCAGTACTTC. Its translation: CAISESSRSGGNIQYF.

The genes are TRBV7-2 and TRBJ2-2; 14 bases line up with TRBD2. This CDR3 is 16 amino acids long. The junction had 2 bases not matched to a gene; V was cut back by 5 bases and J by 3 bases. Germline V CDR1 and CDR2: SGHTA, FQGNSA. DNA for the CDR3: TGTGCCAGCAGCCGACTAGCGGGGGGGGACACCGGGGAGCTGTTTTTT. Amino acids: CASSRLAGGDTGELFF.

The CDR3: CASSHWETAYEQYF. The CDR3 nucleotides are TGTGCCAGCAGCCACTGGGAAACGGCCTACGAGCAGTACTTC. This sequence joins TRBV14 and TRBJ2-7; D unresolved. Germline V lookup: CDR1 SGHDN, CDR2 FVKESK. The CDR3 is 14 amino acids. Trimming removed 3 bases from V and 2 bases from J, with 11 bases in between. The variable domain in full, completed from reference TRBV14 and TRBJ2-7, reads EAGVTQFPSHSVIEKGQTVTLRCDPISGHDNLYWYRRVMGKEIKFLLHFVKESKQDESGMPNNRFLAERTGGTYSTLKVQPAELEDSGVYFCASSHWETAYEQYFGPGTRLTVT.

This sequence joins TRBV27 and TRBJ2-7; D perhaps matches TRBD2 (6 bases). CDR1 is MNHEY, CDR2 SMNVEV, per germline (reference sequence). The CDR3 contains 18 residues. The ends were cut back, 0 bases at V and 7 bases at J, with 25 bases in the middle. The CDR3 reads CASSLSKTSRYEVGEQYF. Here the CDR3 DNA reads TGTGCCAGCAGTTTATCCAAAACTAGCAGGTACGAGGTCGGAGAGCAGTACTTC.

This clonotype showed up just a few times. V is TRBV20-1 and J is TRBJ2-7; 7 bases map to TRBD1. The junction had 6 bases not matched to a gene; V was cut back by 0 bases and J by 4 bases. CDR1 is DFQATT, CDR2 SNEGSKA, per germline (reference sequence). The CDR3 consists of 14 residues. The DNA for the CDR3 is TGCAGTGCTAGAGATCCAGGGACAGCTTACGAGCAGTACTTC. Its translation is CSARDPGTAYEQYF.

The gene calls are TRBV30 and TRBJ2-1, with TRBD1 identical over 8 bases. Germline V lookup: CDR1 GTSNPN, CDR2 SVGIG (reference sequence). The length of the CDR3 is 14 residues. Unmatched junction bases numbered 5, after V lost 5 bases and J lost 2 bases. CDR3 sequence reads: CAWDGQGAYNEQFF. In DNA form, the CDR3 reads TGTGCCTGGGACGGACAGGGTGCCTACAATGAGCAGTTCTTC.

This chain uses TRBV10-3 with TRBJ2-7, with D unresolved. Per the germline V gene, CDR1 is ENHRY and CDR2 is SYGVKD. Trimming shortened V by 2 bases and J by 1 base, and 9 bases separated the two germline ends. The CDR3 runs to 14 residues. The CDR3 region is CAISETGQSYEQYF. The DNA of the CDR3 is TGTGCCATCAGTGAGACGGGTCAGTCCTACGAGCAGTACTTC.

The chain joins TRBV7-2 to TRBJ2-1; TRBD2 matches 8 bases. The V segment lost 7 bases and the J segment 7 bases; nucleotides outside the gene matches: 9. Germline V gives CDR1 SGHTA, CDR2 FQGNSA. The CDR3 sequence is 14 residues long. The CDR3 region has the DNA TGTGCCAGCACCCTTAGCGGGGCCTCAAATGAGCAGTTCTTC. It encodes CASTLSGASNEQFF.

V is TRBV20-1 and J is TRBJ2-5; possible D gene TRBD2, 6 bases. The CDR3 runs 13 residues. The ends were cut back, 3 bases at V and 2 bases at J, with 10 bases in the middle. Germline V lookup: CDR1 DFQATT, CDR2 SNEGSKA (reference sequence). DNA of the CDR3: TGCAGTGCTAGTGCGGGACGGCAAGAGACCCAGTACTTC. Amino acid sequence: CSASAGRQETQYF.

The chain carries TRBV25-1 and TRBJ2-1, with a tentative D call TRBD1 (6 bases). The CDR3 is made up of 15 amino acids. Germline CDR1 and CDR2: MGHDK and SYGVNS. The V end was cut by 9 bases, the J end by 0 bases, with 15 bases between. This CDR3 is CASRHRESSYNEQFF. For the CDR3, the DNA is TGTGCCAGTAGGCACAGGGAAAGCTCCTACAATGAGCAGTTCTTC.

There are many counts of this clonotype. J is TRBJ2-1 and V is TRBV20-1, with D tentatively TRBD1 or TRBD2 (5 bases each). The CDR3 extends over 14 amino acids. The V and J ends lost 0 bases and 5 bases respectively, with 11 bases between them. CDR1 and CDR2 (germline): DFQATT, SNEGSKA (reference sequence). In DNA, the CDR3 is TGCAGTGCTAGAGAGGGGGAGAATAACAATGAGCAGTTCTTC. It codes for CSAREGENNNEQFF.

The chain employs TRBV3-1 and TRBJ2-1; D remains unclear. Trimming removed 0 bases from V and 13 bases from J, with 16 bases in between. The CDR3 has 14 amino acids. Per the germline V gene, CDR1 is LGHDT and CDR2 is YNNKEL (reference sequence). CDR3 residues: CASSQDGRYSEQFF. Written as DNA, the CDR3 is TGTGCCAGCAGCCAAGACGGGCGCTACAGTGAACAGTTCTTC.

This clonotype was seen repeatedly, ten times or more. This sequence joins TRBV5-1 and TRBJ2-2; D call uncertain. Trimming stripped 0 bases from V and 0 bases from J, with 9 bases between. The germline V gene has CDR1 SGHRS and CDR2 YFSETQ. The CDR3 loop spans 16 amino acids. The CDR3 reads CASSLDTQSNTGELFF. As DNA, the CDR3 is TGCGCCAGCAGCTTGGATACCCAGTCGAACACCGGGGAGCTGTTTTTT.

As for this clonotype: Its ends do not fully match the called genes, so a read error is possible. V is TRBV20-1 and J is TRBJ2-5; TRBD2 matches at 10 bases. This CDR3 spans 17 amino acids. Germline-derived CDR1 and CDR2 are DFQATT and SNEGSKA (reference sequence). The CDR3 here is CSAGANSGGFLQETRYF. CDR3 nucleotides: TGCAGTGCTGGAGCCAATAGCGGGGGGTTCCTCCAAGAGACCCGGTACTTC.

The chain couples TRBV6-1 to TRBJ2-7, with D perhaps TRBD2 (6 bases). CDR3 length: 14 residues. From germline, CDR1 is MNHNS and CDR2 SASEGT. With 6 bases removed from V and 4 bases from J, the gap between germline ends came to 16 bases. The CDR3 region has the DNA TGTGCCAGCAGGTTACCGGGACTCGAATACGAGCAGTACTTC. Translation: CASRLPGLEYEQYF.

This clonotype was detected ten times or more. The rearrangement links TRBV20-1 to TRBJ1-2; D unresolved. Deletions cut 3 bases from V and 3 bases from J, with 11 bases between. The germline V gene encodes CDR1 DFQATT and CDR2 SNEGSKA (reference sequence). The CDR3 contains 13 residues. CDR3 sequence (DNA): TGCAGTGCTAGTCCCGGGTCCGACTATGGCTACACCTTC. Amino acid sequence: CSASPGSDYGYTF.

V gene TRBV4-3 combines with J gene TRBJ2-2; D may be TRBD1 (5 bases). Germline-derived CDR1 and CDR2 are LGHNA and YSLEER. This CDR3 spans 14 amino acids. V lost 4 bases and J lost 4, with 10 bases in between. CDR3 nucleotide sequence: TGCGCCAGCAGCCCAGGCAGGGCCACCGGGGAGCTGTTTTTT. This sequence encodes CASSPGRATGELFF.

CDR3 sequence: CASSLLGSQGSEAFF. CDR3 nucleotide sequence: TGTGCCAGCAGTTTATTGGGTTCACAGGGGAGTGAAGCTTTCTTT. The chain links TRBV28 to TRBJ1-1; the match to TRBD1 covers 7 bases. The CDR3 runs 15 residues. With 1 base clipped from V and 7 bases from J, the junction kept 9 bases outside the gene matches. Germline assignment: CDR1 MDHEN and CDR2 SYDVKM.

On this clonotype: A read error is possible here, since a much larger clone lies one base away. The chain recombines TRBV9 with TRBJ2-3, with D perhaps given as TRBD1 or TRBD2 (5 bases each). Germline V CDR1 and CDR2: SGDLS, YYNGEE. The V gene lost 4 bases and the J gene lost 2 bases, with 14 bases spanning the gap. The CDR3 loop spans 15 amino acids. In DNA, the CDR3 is TGTGCCAGCAGCTTCCGGGAAGGGGACACAGATACGCAGTATTTT. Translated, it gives CASSFREGDTDTQYF.

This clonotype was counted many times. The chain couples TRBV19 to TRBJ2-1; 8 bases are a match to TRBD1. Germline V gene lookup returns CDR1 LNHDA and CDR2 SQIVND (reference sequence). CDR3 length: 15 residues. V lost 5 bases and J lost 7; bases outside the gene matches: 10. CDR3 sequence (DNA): TGTGCCAGTAGTGTCGGCAGGGGGCAATGGAATGAGCAGTTCTTC. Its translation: CASSVGRGQWNEQFF.

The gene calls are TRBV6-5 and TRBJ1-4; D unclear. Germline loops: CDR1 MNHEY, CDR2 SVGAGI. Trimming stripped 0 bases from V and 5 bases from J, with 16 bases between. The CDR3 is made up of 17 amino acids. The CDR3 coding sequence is TGTGCCAGCAGTTACTCGAGAAGGCTCCAAGCCAATGAAAAACTGTTTTTT. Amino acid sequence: CASSYSRRLQANEKLFF.

In DNA form, the CDR3 reads TGCAGTGCTAGTGCTACAGGAGGAAATAGCAATCAGCCCCAGCATTTT. Amino acids: CSASATGGNSNQPQHF. The J gene is TRBJ1-5, the V gene TRBV20-1, with a weak D call TRBD1 (5 bases). Trimming removed 3 bases from V and 0 bases from J, with 15 bases in between. The CDR3 contains 16 residues. The V gene's germline CDR1 is DFQATT and CDR2 SNEGSKA (reference sequence).

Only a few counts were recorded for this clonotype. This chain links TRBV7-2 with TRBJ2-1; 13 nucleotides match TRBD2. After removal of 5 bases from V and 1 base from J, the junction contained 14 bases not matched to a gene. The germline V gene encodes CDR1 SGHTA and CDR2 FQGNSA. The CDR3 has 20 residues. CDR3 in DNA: TGTGCCAGCAGCCCCCTTGGACTAGCGGGGGTAAAAGTGTCCTACAATGAGCAGTTCTTC. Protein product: CASSPLGLAGVKVSYNEQFF.